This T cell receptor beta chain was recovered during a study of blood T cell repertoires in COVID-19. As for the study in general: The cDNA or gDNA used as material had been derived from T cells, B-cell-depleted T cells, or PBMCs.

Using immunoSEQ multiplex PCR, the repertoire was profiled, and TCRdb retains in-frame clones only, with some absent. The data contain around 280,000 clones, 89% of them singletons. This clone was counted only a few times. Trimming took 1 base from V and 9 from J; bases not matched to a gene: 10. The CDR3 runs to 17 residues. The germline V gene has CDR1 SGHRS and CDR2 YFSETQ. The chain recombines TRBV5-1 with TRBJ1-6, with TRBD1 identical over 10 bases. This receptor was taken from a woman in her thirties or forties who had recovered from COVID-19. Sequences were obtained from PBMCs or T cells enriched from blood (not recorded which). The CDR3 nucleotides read TGCGCCAGCAGCTTGAATGGACCGGGACAGGGGTTTTCACCCCTCCACTTT. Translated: CASSLNGPGQGFSPLHF.